A single sample gave rise to the 19 T cell receptor beta chains below, sequenced in a study of T cell repertoires in cytomegalovirus infection. Using its own MiXCR run on the reads, TCRdb lists one record per CDR3 protein. The data contain just under 300,000 distinct CDR3 sequences, approximately 10% of them seen just once; the ten biggest clones take up approximately 2.4%. Sequencing was done on a sample of PBMCs. These receptors all stem from a human donor in good health (CMV status not recorded). Some clones in this sample may be carry-over from other donors' samples.

This clonotype was seen many times. This chain links TRBV28 with TRBJ1-1; 8 bases are a match to TRBD1. Germline CDR1 is MDHEN and CDR2 is SYDVKM. The V and J ends lost 4 bases and 12 bases, in that order; junction bases with no gene match: 7. The CDR3 loop spans 12 amino acids. In DNA, the CDR3 is TGTGCCAGCAGTTGGTCAGGGGGCAGGACTTTCTTT. Protein sequence: CASSWSGGRTFF.

This clonotype was found a few times. CDR3 sequence reads: CASSPTAGGQETQYF. In nucleotides, the CDR3 is TGTGCCAGCTCACCGACGGCCGGGGGACAAGAGACCCAGTACTTC. V usage is TRBV18 and J usage is TRBJ2-5, with a possible D match to TRBD2 (6 bases). V was trimmed by 3 bases and J by 2 bases, leaving 13 bases between them. The CDR3 is 15 amino acids. The germline V gene has CDR1 KGHSH and CDR2 LQKENI.

This clonotype has ten or more counts. The genes are TRBV29-1 and TRBJ2-2, with 8 positions matching TRBD1. The CDR3 extends over 12 amino acids. V lost 4 bases, J lost 7 bases, and 2 bases stayed unmatched. The germline V gene has CDR1 SQVTM and CDR2 ANQGSEA. The CDR3 loop reads CSVGQGFGELFF. The CDR3, as DNA: TGCAGCGTTGGACAGGGGTTCGGGGAGCTGTTTTTT.

This clonotype was counted ten times or more. This rearrangement joins TRBV5-5 to TRBJ2-1, with TRBD2 identical over 15 bases. J lost 13 bases, V lost 4 bases, and 9 bases had no gene match. CDR1 and CDR2 (germline): SGHKS, YYEKEE (reference sequence). This CDR3 is 15 amino acids long. CDR3 sequence: CASSPGTSGGLLQFF. CDR3 nucleotides: TGTGCCAGCAGCCCCGGGACTAGCGGGGGGCTCCTTCAGTTCTTC.

CDR3 protein: CASSWATGTSYNEQFF. In DNA form, the CDR3 reads TGTGCCAGCAGTTGGGCGACAGGTACCTCCTACAATGAGCAGTTCTTC. The chain combines TRBV6-8 with TRBJ2-1; tentatively, D is TRBD1 (6 bases). Germline V gene lookup returns CDR1 MNHGY and CDR2 SAAAGT. V was cut by 4 bases and J by 0 bases, with 13 bases left in between. The CDR3 sequence is 16 residues long.

This clonotype occurred many times. This rearrangement joins TRBV5-4 to TRBJ2-3, with D uncertain. The germline V gene has CDR1 SGHNT and CDR2 YYREEE (reference sequence). Deletions cut 6 bases from V and 10 bases from J, with 18 bases between. This CDR3 has 13 amino acids. The CDR3: CASTQDRKLAQYF. The CDR3 DNA sequence: TGTGCCAGCACCCAGGACCGCAAACTTGCGCAGTATTTT.

There are many counts of this clonotype. The genes are TRBV12-3 or TRBV12-4 and TRBJ1-2; no clear D. The CDR3 totals 11 residues. Trimming cost V 3 bases and J 9 bases, with 8 bases left between them. This CDR3 reads CASSLMGSYTF. The CDR3 DNA reads TGTGCCAGCAGTTTGATGGGAAGCTACACCTTC.

In this sample, this clonotype turned up many times. V gene TRBV6-6 combines with J gene TRBJ2-3; 14 positions match TRBD2. Trimming took 6 bases from V and 6 from J; bases not matched to a gene: 11. Germline lookup yields CDR1 MNHNY and CDR2 SVGAGI (reference sequence). This CDR3 comprises 17 residues. CDR3 residues: CASRRGLAGGRGDTQYF. As DNA, the CDR3 is TGTGCCAGCAGACGAGGACTAGCGGGGGGCCGGGGTGATACGCAGTATTTT.

This clonotype was counted at least ten times. The J gene is TRBJ1-1, the V gene TRBV20-1; 11 nucleotides line up with TRBD1. V shed 1 base and J 4 bases; nucleotides not matched to a gene: 11. This CDR3 spans 17 amino acids. CDR1 and CDR2 from the germline V gene are DFQATT and SNEGSKA (reference sequence). CDR3 sequence: CSARAPLGQGAGTEAFF. The CDR3 region has the DNA TGCAGTGCTAGAGCCCCCCTCGGACAGGGGGCTGGCACTGAAGCTTTCTTT.

In its sample, this clonotype was seen a few times. This chain connects TRBV10-3 to TRBJ2-2; 12 positions match TRBD2. Germline lookup yields CDR1 ENHRY and CDR2 SYGVKD. The V segment lost 3 bases and the J segment 1 base; nucleotides outside the gene matches: 9. The CDR3 sequence is 19 residues long. The CDR3 DNA follows: TGTGCCATCAGTGATCCGTCGACTAGCGGGGGCTTGAACACCGGGGAGCTGTTTTTT. This gives the protein CAISDPSTSGGLNTGELFF.

This clonotype was detected many times. The chain employs TRBV29-1 and TRBJ2-6, with 7 nucleotides matching TRBD1. This CDR3 spans 16 amino acids. CDR1 and CDR2 (germline): SQVTM, ANQGSEA. V lost 5 bases, J lost 3 bases, and 10 bases stayed unmatched. CDR3 amino acids: CSVRTGLKFGANVLTF. The CDR3 DNA reads as TGCAGCGTTCGGACAGGCTTAAAGTTTGGGGCCAACGTCCTGACTTTC.

This clonotype was observed many times. The V gene is TRBV7-2, the J gene TRBJ2-6; TRBD1 aligns across 9 bases. Germline V CDR1 and CDR2: SGHTA, FQGNSA. This CDR3 is 17 amino acids long. The trim removed 5 bases at V and 0 bases at J, leaving 5 bases unmatched. The CDR3 sequence is CASSPGQGYSGANVLTF. Written as DNA, the CDR3 is TGTGCCAGCAGCCCGGGACAGGGCTACTCTGGGGCCAACGTCCTGACTTTC.

This clonotype was counted many times. The chain joins TRBV7-9 to TRBJ2-2, with unresolved D. This CDR3 contains 14 residues. Trimming cost V 1 base and J 4 bases, with 7 bases left between them. The germline V gene has CDR1 SEHNR and CDR2 FQNEAQ (reference sequence). CDR3 coding DNA: TGTGCCAGCAGCTTAGTGGGGTCCACCGGGGAGCTGTTTTTT. It specifies CASSLVGSTGELFF.

In this sample, this clonotype turned up many times. The chain employs TRBV6-2 or TRBV6-3 and TRBJ2-5, with 7 bases lining up with TRBD1. Per the germline V gene, CDR1 is MNHEY and CDR2 is SVGEGT. Trimming took 4 bases from V and 4 from J; bases not matched to a gene: 12. The CDR3 length is 16 residues. This CDR3 reads CASSSPLQGRLETQYF. CDR3 sequence (DNA): TGTGCCAGCAGTTCCCCCCTACAGGGGCGGTTAGAGACCCAGTACTTC.

This clonotype was recorded many times. V usage is TRBV28 and J usage is TRBJ1-4; 8 bases match TRBD1. CDR1 and CDR2 from the germline V gene are MDHEN and SYDVKM. Losses at the gene ends were 5 bases for V and 7 bases for J; bases not matched to a gene: 3. The CDR3 totals 13 residues. The CDR3 loop is CASSPGGSEKLFF. CDR3 sequence (DNA): TGTGCCAGCAGTCCAGGGGGCAGTGAAAAACTGTTTTTT.

The sample holds many counts of this clonotype. The V gene is TRBV7-2, the J gene TRBJ2-1; D not resolved. Germline CDR1 reads SGHTA; CDR2 reads FQGNSA. The ends were cut back, 0 bases at V and 7 bases at J, with 10 bases in the middle. This CDR3 spans 14 amino acids. The CDR3 nucleotides are TGTGCCAGCAGCTTAGCTTCGGTAATGAATGAGCAGTTCTTC. Translation: CASSLASVMNEQFF.

This sequence joins TRBV6-2 or TRBV6-3 and TRBJ2-3; D possibly corresponds to TRBD1 (6 bases). The CDR3 is 13 amino acids. Germline assignment: CDR1 MNHEY and CDR2 SVGEGT. V lost 10 bases and J lost 4, with 15 bases in between. This chain's CDR3 is CATKTGAADTQYF. CDR3 DNA sequence: TGTGCCACCAAGACAGGAGCAGCAGATACGCAGTATTTT.

This clonotype was observed many times. The chain couples TRBV20-1 to TRBJ2-7; TRBD1 agrees at 7 bases. Germline-derived CDR1 and CDR2 are DFQATT and SNEGSKA (reference sequence). This CDR3 has 13 residues. The ends lost 7 bases at V and 2 bases at J; junction bases unmatched: 8. The CDR3 loop is CSGETGSTYEQYF. The CDR3 DNA reads TGCAGTGGCGAGACAGGGTCTACCTACGAGCAGTACTTC.

This clonotype was counted ten times or more. CDR3: CATSDFLAGYAYNEQFF. The CDR3 DNA is TGTGCCACCAGTGATTTCCTAGCGGGGTATGCCTACAATGAGCAGTTCTTC. This rearrangement joins TRBV24-1 to TRBJ2-1; TRBD2 agrees at 9 bases. V gave up 1 base and J gave up 2 bases; unmatched junction bases: 5. The CDR3 sequence is 17 residues long. Germline assignment: CDR1 KGHDR and CDR2 SFDVKD.